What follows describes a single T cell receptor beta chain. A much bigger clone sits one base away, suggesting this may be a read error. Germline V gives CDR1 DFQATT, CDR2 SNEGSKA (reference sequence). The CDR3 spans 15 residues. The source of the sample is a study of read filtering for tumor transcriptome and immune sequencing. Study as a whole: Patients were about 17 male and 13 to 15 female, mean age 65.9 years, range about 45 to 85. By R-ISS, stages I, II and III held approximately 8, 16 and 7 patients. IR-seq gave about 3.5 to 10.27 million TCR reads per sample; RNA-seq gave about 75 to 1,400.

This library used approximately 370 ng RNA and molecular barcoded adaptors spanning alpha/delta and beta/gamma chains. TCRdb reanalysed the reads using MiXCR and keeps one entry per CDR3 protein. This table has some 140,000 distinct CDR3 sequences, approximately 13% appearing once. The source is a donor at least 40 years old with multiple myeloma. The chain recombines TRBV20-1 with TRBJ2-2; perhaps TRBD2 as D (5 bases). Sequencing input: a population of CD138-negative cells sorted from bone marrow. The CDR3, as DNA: TGCAGTGCCCGAATCCAGCCTTACAACACCGGGGAGCCGTTTTTT. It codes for CSARIQPYNTGEPFF.